The 29 T cell receptor beta chains below were found in one sample sequenced in a study of beta chain features in type 1 diabetes. These receptors have no identified antigens. Study outcomes and limitations: TCRB CDR3 length was moderately but significantly reduced in all four CD4+ subsets of Type 1 diabetes patients.

Sequencing targeted expressed TCRB transcripts, as all isolated RNA had been reverse transcribed. Here immunoSEQ multiplex PCR was the method, and the copy in TCRdb shows in-frame clones only, minus some. There are about 240,000 clones in the sample; over 11% occur only once, and 0.015% to 0.02% lies in the top ten. Material: naive CD4+ T cells from blood. The receptors originated from a man aged 30-40 years with type 1 diabetes.

In this sample, this clone turned up a few times. The same CDR3 can be traced to other DNA sequences in this sample. V is TRBV19 and J is TRBJ2-1, with 9 bases fitting TRBD2. With 6 bases clipped from V and 7 bases from J, the junction kept 7 bases outside the gene matches. CDR1 and CDR2 from the germline V gene are LNHDA and SQIVND (reference sequence). The length of the CDR3 is 14 residues. CDR3: CASRLAGEGNEQFF. CDR3 DNA: TGTGCCAGTAGATTAGCGGGAGAGGGGAATGAGCAGTTCTTC.

This clone was observed a few times. The chain recombines TRBV30 with TRBJ1-2; 9 bases line up with TRBD1. CDR1 and CDR2 (germline): GTSNPN, SVGIG (reference sequence). V trimming: 0 bases; J trimming: 8 bases; junction bases outside the gene matches: 4. The CDR3 has 13 residues. The DNA of the CDR3 is TGTGCCTGGAGTGTGCGACAGGGGGGGGGCTACACCTTC. It specifies CAWSVRQGGGYTF.

In this sample, this clone turned up a few times. The CDR3 spells CASSLGTGTATNEKLFF. The CDR3 DNA follows: TGTGCCAGCAGCTTAGGAACAGGGACCGCAACTAATGAAAAACTGTTTTTT. The rearrangement joins TRBV13 to TRBJ1-4; TRBD1 might be the D (6 bases). Germline V gives CDR1 PRHDT, CDR2 FYEKMQ (reference sequence). This CDR3 has 17 amino acids. V was cut by 0 bases and J by 0 bases, with 11 bases left in between.

This clone was seen a handful of times. The chain joins TRBV5-6 to TRBJ1-1, with D possibly matching TRBD1 (5 bases). Germline V gene data show CDR1 as SGHDT and CDR2 as YYEEEE. This CDR3 spans 14 amino acids. With 0 bases removed from V and 4 bases from J, the gap between germline ends came to 10 bases. This CDR3 reads CASSLERRGTEAFF. Here the CDR3 DNA reads TGTGCCAGCAGCTTGGAAAGGAGGGGCACTGAAGCTTTCTTT.

The rearrangement joins TRBV5-4 to TRBJ1-3; D is perhaps TRBD1 (5 bases). V was cut by 4 bases and J by 2 bases, with 19 bases left in between. CDR3 length equals 17 residues. Germline assignment: CDR1 SGHNT and CDR2 YYREEE (reference sequence). CDR3 sequence reads: CASSPGGTGPAGNTIYF. DNA for the CDR3: TGTGCCAGCAGCCCCGGAGGGACGGGCCCTGCTGGAAACACCATATATTTT.

This chain joins TRBV30 and TRBJ1-2; the D gene is possibly TRBD1 (6 bases). Trimming left V 0 bases short and J 14 bases short, with 19 bases between. CDR1 is GTSNPN and CDR2 is SVGIG in the germline V gene (reference sequence). The CDR3 extends over 13 amino acids. The CDR3 DNA follows: TGTGCCTGGAGTGTACCAGGAGGGGGGGGAGAGACCTTC. Translating gives CAWSVPGGGGETF.

This clone was picked up a small number of times. The rearrangement joins TRBV2 to TRBJ2-3; 7 nucleotides align to TRBD2. V lost 4 bases to trimming and J lost 2 bases; unmatched junction nucleotides: 6. This CDR3 has 15 residues. Per germline, CDR1 SNHLY and CDR2 FYNNEI. CDR3 protein: CASSVSGRSTDTQYF. As DNA, the CDR3 is TGTGCCAGCAGTGTTTCCGGGAGGTCCACAGATACGCAGTATTTT.

This clone was counted only a few times. This chain uses TRBV15 with TRBJ2-2, with 9 bases identical to TRBD1. Germline trimming cut 9 bases from V and 6 bases from J; bases unmatched to any gene: 8. The CDR3 runs to 14 residues. Germline loops: CDR1 LNHNV, CDR2 YYDKDF (reference sequence). The CDR3 loop is CATRQGEVSGELFF. The CDR3 bases are TGTGCCACTAGACAGGGGGAAGTCTCCGGGGAGCTGTTTTTT.

This clone was counted between two and nine times. This chain joins TRBV7-9 and TRBJ1-3, with TRBD1 matching over 10 bases. Looked up from germline, CDR1 is SEHNR and CDR2 is FQNEAQ (reference sequence). V gave up 6 bases and J gave up 0 bases; unmatched junction bases: 5. The length of the CDR3 is 16 residues. CDR3 sequence reads: CASSHGTGDSGNTIYF. CDR3 in DNA: TGTGCCAGCAGTCACGGGACAGGGGACTCTGGAAACACCATATATTTT.

This sequence joins TRBV7-2 and TRBJ2-7; maybe TRBD2 (5 bases). The CDR3 spans 13 residues. V dropped 5 bases and J dropped 6 bases, with 14 bases sitting between them. Per the germline V gene, CDR1 is SGHTA and CDR2 is FQGNSA. The CDR3 loop reads CASSPTRTREQYF. As DNA, the CDR3 is TGTGCCAGCAGCCCTACTAGGACCCGCGAGCAGTACTTC. Full variable domain (missing parts from reference TRBV7-2 and TRBJ2-7): GAGVSQSPSNKVTEKGKDVELRCDPISGHTALYWYRQSLGQGLEFLIYFQGNSAPDKSGLPSDRFSAERTGGSVSTLTIQRTQQEDSAVYLCASSPTRTREQYFGPGTRLTVT.

The J gene is TRBJ2-1, the V gene TRBV12-5, with 7 bases lining up with TRBD2. CDR1 LGHNT and CDR2 FRNRAP come from the germline V gene. The CDR3 loop spans 15 amino acids. Trimming removed 3 bases from V and 4 bases from J; junction bases left unmatched: 6. The CDR3 loop reads CASGFPSGNYNEQFF. The CDR3 DNA reads as TGTGCTAGTGGTTTCCCTAGCGGCAATTACAATGAGCAGTTCTTC.

This clone was counted a few times. The rearrangement joins TRBV7-2 to TRBJ2-3; 10 positions agree with TRBD2. With 4 bases clipped from V and 2 bases from J, the junction kept 6 bases outside the gene matches. This CDR3 comprises 16 residues. From germline, CDR1 is SGHTA and CDR2 FQGNSA. CDR3: CASSSSSGSPTDTQYF. The CDR3 DNA reads as TGTGCCAGCAGCTCGTCTAGCGGGAGCCCCACAGATACGCAGTATTTT.

This clone has more than one count but fewer than ten. The chain links TRBV18 to TRBJ2-1, with a possible D match to TRBD1 (5 bases). Trimming took 4 bases from V and 5 from J, leaving 12 bases between them. CDR3 length equals 14 residues. Germline values: CDR1 KGHSH, CDR2 LQKENI. Here the CDR3 reads CASSLQDGHNEQFF. CDR3 DNA: TGTGCCAGCTCACTACAGGACGGCCACAATGAGCAGTTCTTC.

The chain has TRBV30 and TRBJ1-1, with 12 bases lining up with TRBD1. J lost 1 base, V lost 7 bases, and 10 bases had no gene match. The germline V gene encodes CDR1 GTSNPN and CDR2 SVGIG (reference sequence). There are 16 residues in the CDR3. CDR3 protein: CASRDRGRGTNTEAFF. CDR3 bases: TGTGCCTCTCGGGACAGGGGGCGGGGGACGAACACTGAAGCTTTCTTT. Together with reference TRBV30 and TRBJ1-1, the CDR3 gives the full variable domain: SQTIHQWPATLVQPVGSPLSLECTVEGTSNPNLYWYRQAAGRGLQLLFYSVGIGQISSEVPQNLSASRPQDRQFILSSKKLLLSDSGFYLCASRDRGRGTNTEAFFGQGTRLTVV.

This clone was counted between two and nine times. The chain joins TRBV4-1 to TRBJ2-7; TRBD2 agrees at 7 bases. V trimming: 4 bases; J trimming: 3 bases; junction bases outside the gene matches: 3. CDR1 MGHRA and CDR2 YSYEKL come from the germline V gene. This CDR3 region has 13 residues. The CDR3: CASSRSGGYEQYF. The CDR3 DNA reads as TGCGCCAGCAGCCGATCGGGAGGCTACGAGCAGTACTTC.

The V and J genes are TRBV25-1 and TRBJ2-7; TRBD1 might be the D (6 bases). Germline CDR1 is MGHDK and CDR2 is SYGVNS. Trimming stripped 5 bases from V and 3 bases from J, with 11 bases between. This CDR3 is built from 13 residues. CDR3 loop: CASSRSGDYEQYF. In DNA, the CDR3 is TGTGCCAGCAGTCGGTCAGGGGACTACGAGCAGTACTTC.

The table lists this clone with a few counts. V is TRBV11-2 and J is TRBJ2-7; D might be TRBD1 (6 bases). V was pared by 1 base and J by 1 base, with 8 bases between. CDR1 SGHAT and CDR2 FQNNGV come from the germline V gene. CDR3 size: 14 residues. For the CDR3, the DNA is TGTGCCAGCAGCTTAGTGCAGGGGTCCTACGAGCAGTACTTC. Its translation is CASSLVQGSYEQYF.

V gene TRBV7-6 combines with J gene TRBJ2-5; 15 bases fit TRBD2. CDR3 size: 18 residues. Germline loops: CDR1 SGHVS, CDR2 FNYEAQ. Trimming took 5 bases from V and 2 from J; bases not matched to a gene: 9. The CDR3 spells CASSPRTSGGAWQETQYF. CDR3 nucleotide sequence: TGTGCCAGCAGCCCCCGGACTAGCGGGGGGGCGTGGCAAGAGACCCAGTACTTC.

The rearrangement uses TRBV19 and TRBJ2-7; 8 bases line up with TRBD1. This CDR3 has 12 residues. V trimming: 8 bases; J trimming: 3 bases; junction bases outside the gene matches: 3. The V gene's germline CDR1 is LNHDA and CDR2 SQIVND (reference sequence). The CDR3 DNA is TGTGCCAGTGGAACAGGGGGCTACGAGCAGTACTTC. This codes for CASGTGGYEQYF.

The J gene is TRBJ2-5, the V gene TRBV7-9; 7 bases map to TRBD2. J lost 2 bases, V lost 1 base, and 4 bases had no gene match. Germline V gene lookup returns CDR1 SEHNR and CDR2 FQNEAQ (reference sequence). This CDR3 has 15 amino acids. The CDR3 DNA sequence: TGTGCCAGCAGCTTAGGGGGAGCGGGACAAGAGACCCAGTACTTC. Its translation: CASSLGGAGQETQYF. Drawing the rest from reference TRBV7-9 and TRBJ2-5, the complete variable domain is DTGVSQNPRHKITKRGQNVTFRCDPISEHNRLYWYRQTLGQGPEFLTYFQNEAQLEKSRLLSDRFSAERPKGSFSTLEIQRTEQGDSAMYLCASSLGGAGQETQYFGPGTRLLVL.

V is TRBV6-5 and J is TRBJ1-1; TRBD1 matches 10 bases. The germline V gene has CDR1 MNHEY and CDR2 SVGAGI. The ends lost 5 bases at V and 5 bases at J; junction bases unmatched: 2. This CDR3 spans 13 amino acids. The CDR3 protein is CASSRDRGTEAFF. CDR3 coding DNA: TGTGCCAGCAGTCGGGACAGGGGAACTGAAGCTTTCTTT.

This sequence joins TRBV29-1 and TRBJ2-4, with 8 nucleotides matching TRBD1. CDR3 size: 12 residues. Germline V lookup: CDR1 SQVTM, CDR2 ANQGSEA. CDR3 in amino acids: CSSGEQGGIQYF. The CDR3 coding sequence is TGCAGTTCCGGGGAACAGGGGGGCATTCAGTACTTC.

This clone was picked up a small number of times. This rearrangement joins TRBV7-9 to TRBJ2-7; no clear D gene. Germline CDR1 SEHNR, CDR2 FQNEAQ (reference sequence). This CDR3 region has 13 residues. Trimming took 6 bases from V and 2 from J, leaving 11 bases between them. The CDR3 sequence is CASSYGEAYEQYF. CDR3 coding DNA: TGTGCCAGCAGTTATGGAGAGGCCTACGAGCAGTACTTC.

This chain connects TRBV10-3 to TRBJ2-1, with 12 bases identical to TRBD2. The CDR3 runs to 17 residues. The germline gives CDR1 ENHRY, CDR2 SYGVKD. The trim removed 3 bases at V and 7 bases at J, leaving 10 bases unmatched. The CDR3 sequence is CAISDSSSGGAGNEQFF. The CDR3 bases are TGTGCCATCAGTGACTCTTCTAGCGGGGGGGCGGGGAATGAGCAGTTCTTC.

This clone was recorded a few times. The chain recombines TRBV7-9 with TRBJ2-1, with D tentatively TRBD2 (7 bases). The germline V gene encodes CDR1 SEHNR and CDR2 FQNEAQ (reference sequence). Trimming stripped 8 bases from V and 1 base from J, with 18 bases between. The CDR3 is made up of 16 amino acids. In nucleotides, the CDR3 is TGTGCCAGCCTCATTGGGGGGGGGCCGTCCTACAATGAGCAGTTCTTC. Its translation is CASLIGGGPSYNEQFF.

V is TRBV7-9 and J is TRBJ1-1, with 10 nucleotides matching TRBD1. V lost 5 bases, J lost 3 bases, and 12 bases stayed unmatched. Germline V CDR1 and CDR2: SEHNR, FQNEAQ (reference sequence). The CDR3 contains 17 residues. CDR3 in amino acids: CASSPRLTGGWDTEAFF. CDR3 bases: TGTGCCAGCAGCCCTCGTCTGACAGGGGGCTGGGACACTGAAGCTTTCTTT. Full variable domain (remainder filled in from reference TRBV7-9 and TRBJ1-1): DTGVSQNPRHKITKRGQNVTFRCDPISEHNRLYWYRQTLGQGPEFLTYFQNEAQLEKSRLLSDRFSAERPKGSFSTLEIQRTEQGDSAMYLCASSPRLTGGWDTEAFFGQGTRLTVV.

V usage is TRBV7-6 and J usage is TRBJ2-5; tentatively, D is TRBD2 (8 bases). The germline V and J ends were trimmed by 4 bases and 0 bases, with 18 bases remaining between them. The CDR3 is 17 amino acids. Germline loops: CDR1 SGHVS, CDR2 FNYEAQ. The CDR3 bases are TGTGCCAGCAGCTCCGTGAGGGGGCGGGGGGACCAAGAGACCCAGTACTTC. The encoded protein is CASSSVRGRGDQETQYF.

This sequence joins TRBV6-6 and TRBJ1-5; 9 nucleotides agree with TRBD1. Germline V gene data show CDR1 as MNHNY and CDR2 as SVGAGI (reference sequence). The CDR3 is 14 residues long. V shed 6 bases, J shed 4 bases, and the junction held 4 bases outside the gene matches. CDR3 sequence reads: CASRTGQGNQPQHF. The CDR3 nucleotides read TGTGCCAGCAGAACGGGACAGGGAAATCAGCCCCAGCATTTT.

This clone has a handful of counts. This chain connects TRBV18 to TRBJ2-5; 8 bases are shared with TRBD1. CDR1 is KGHSH, CDR2 LQKENI, per germline. Trimming at V came to 1 base and at J to 3 bases, leaving 1 base not matched to a gene. This CDR3 is 14 amino acids long. In nucleotides, the CDR3 is TGTGCCAGCTCACCACGGACAGGGAAAGAGACCCAGTACTTC. This codes for CASSPRTGKETQYF.